These 21 T cell receptor beta chains came from one sample sequenced in a study of blood T cell repertoires in COVID-19. Sequenced by immunoSEQ multiplex PCR; TCRdb stores in-frame clones only, minus some. The sample shows almost 200,000 clones, roughly 77% of them seen only once. The source material was peripheral blood. The receptors were sampled from a middle-aged woman with COVID-19, enrolled during active disease.

The V and J genes are TRBV7-2 and TRBJ1-4, with 8 bases identical to TRBD1. This CDR3 has 13 residues. In germline, CDR1 is SGHTA, CDR2 FQGNSA. The J segment lost 10 bases and the V segment lost 6 bases, leaving 7 bases of the junction unmatched. CDR3 sequence reads: CASSQQGGGKLFF. The DNA of the CDR3 is TGTGCCAGCAGTCAACAGGGGGGTGGAAAACTGTTTTTT.

V gene TRBV20-1 combines with J gene TRBJ2-3, with D possibly TRBD1 on 6 matching bases. Trimming shortened V by 7 bases and J by 3 bases, and 8 bases separated the two germline ends. The CDR3 is made up of 11 amino acids. Germline V lookup: CDR1 DFQATT, CDR2 SNEGSKA (reference sequence). CDR3 sequence reads: CSEGGTDTQYF. The CDR3 DNA is TGCAGTGAAGGGGGTACAGATACGCAGTATTTT.

V gene TRBV29-1 combines with J gene TRBJ1-3, with D hard to call. Germline V CDR1 and CDR2: SQVTM, ANQGSEA. The CDR3 length is 16 residues. The V end was cut by 2 bases, the J end by 0 bases, with 14 bases between. CDR3 sequence (DNA): TGCAGCGTTGAACCAGACACCGGCAACTCTGGAAACACCATATATTTT. It encodes CSVEPDTGNSGNTIYF.

The V gene is TRBV7-2, the J gene TRBJ2-2, with no clear D. This CDR3 is built from 15 residues. Germline V lookup: CDR1 SGHTA, CDR2 FQGNSA. V was clipped by 5 bases and J by 3 bases, with 13 bases between them. The DNA for the CDR3 is TGTGCCAGCAGCCCCCTGAGACGGGACACCGGGGAGCTGTTTTTT. Its translation is CASSPLRRDTGELFF.

This sequence joins TRBV6-1 and TRBJ2-7; 7 positions agree with TRBD2. Germline V gene lookup returns CDR1 MNHNS and CDR2 SASEGT. The CDR3 runs 16 residues. V trimming: 0 bases; J trimming: 2 bases; junction bases outside the gene matches: 7. CDR3 region: CASSEARSGIPYEQYF. CDR3 in DNA: TGTGCCAGCAGTGAAGCGCGGAGCGGGATCCCCTACGAGCAGTACTTC.

The chain employs TRBV5-8 and TRBJ2-2; D ambiguous. CDR1 is SGHTS, CDR2 YDEGEE, per germline. This CDR3 is 13 amino acids long. V dropped 2 bases and J dropped 4 bases, with 6 bases sitting between them. The CDR3: CASSFTVTGELFF. CDR3 nucleotide sequence: TGTGCCAGCAGCTTCACAGTCACCGGGGAGCTGTTTTTT.

This chain uses TRBV7-3 with TRBJ2-1; 7 nucleotides align to TRBD2. The CDR3 sequence is 15 residues long. Germline CDR1 and CDR2: SGHTA and FQGTGA. With V trimmed by 5 bases and J by 2 bases, 6 bases remained unmatched. The CDR3 DNA reads as TGTGCCAGCAGCCTCGGGACTACAACCTACAATGAGCAGTTCTTC. Translation: CASSLGTTTYNEQFF.

The chain combines TRBV15 with TRBJ2-3; D is unclear. Germline V gene data show CDR1 as LNHNV and CDR2 as YYDKDF (reference sequence). Trimming left V 0 bases short and J 7 bases short, with 11 bases between. The CDR3 spans 14 residues. Here the CDR3 reads CATSRDGGPNTQYF. The DNA for the CDR3 is TGTGCCACCAGCAGAGATGGTGGGCCGAATACGCAGTATTTT.

V and J are TRBV19 and TRBJ2-1; D perhaps matches TRBD1 (6 bases). Germline CDR1 LNHDA, CDR2 SQIVND (reference sequence). This CDR3 comprises 13 residues. Trimming shortened V by 6 bases and J by 4 bases, and 10 bases separated the two germline ends. CDR3 loop: CASRKGQYNEQFF. The DNA for the CDR3 is TGTGCCAGTAGGAAAGGACAGTACAATGAGCAGTTCTTC.

The chain links TRBV5-1 to TRBJ1-1; 7 bases are shared with TRBD1. J was trimmed by 7 bases and V by 2 bases; bases with no gene match: 5. The CDR3 has 13 amino acids. Germline V gene data show CDR1 as SGHRS and CDR2 as YFSETQ. The CDR3: CASSFTGEFEAFF. Written as DNA, the CDR3 is TGCGCCAGCAGCTTTACAGGGGAGTTTGAAGCTTTCTTT.

This clone was counted many times. The chain is built from TRBV5-1 and TRBJ2-1, with 7 bases that match TRBD2. This CDR3 comprises 17 residues. The V gene's germline CDR1 is SGHRS and CDR2 YFSETQ. The ends lost 1 base at V and 2 bases at J; junction bases unmatched: 9. DNA for the CDR3: TGCGCCAGCAGCTTGAGTACGCTGGGAGGGGCCTACAATGAGCAGTTCTTC. It translates to CASSLSTLGGAYNEQFF.

The chain links TRBV3-1 (or the pseudogene TRBV3-2) to TRBJ2-1; the D gene is possibly TRBD2 (6 bases). CDR3 size: 14 residues. Trimming removed 1 base from V and 8 bases from J, with 12 bases in between. Germline V gene lookup returns CDR1 LGHDT and CDR2 YNNKEL (reference sequence). The CDR3 DNA is TGTGCCAGCAGCCAAGTTGGGGGGAATGATGAGCAGTTCTTC. As protein: CASSQVGGNDEQFF.

The chain couples TRBV7-2 to TRBJ1-5, with TRBD1 identical over 8 bases. Germline values: CDR1 SGHTA, CDR2 FQGNSA. The CDR3 covers 15 residues. V shed 2 bases, J shed 2 bases, and the junction held 2 bases outside the gene matches. DNA of the CDR3: TGTGCCAGCAGCTTAAACAGGGGGGGCAATCAGCCCCAGCATTTT. The encoded protein is CASSLNRGGNQPQHF.

The CDR3 DNA sequence: TGTGCCAGCGGTGAACAGGGTTTTGGCAATCAGCCCCAGCATTTT. Residues: CASGEQGFGNQPQHF. The chain carries TRBV19 and TRBJ1-5, with a possible D match to TRBD1 (6 bases). The CDR3 runs to 15 residues. Germline V gene lookup returns CDR1 LNHDA and CDR2 SQIVND (reference sequence). V was shortened by 9 bases and J by 2 bases, with 17 bases between the two germline ends.

V gene TRBV7-2 combines with J gene TRBJ2-4; D is perhaps TRBD2 (6 bases). The CDR3 sequence is 14 residues long. Trimming removed 7 bases from V and 1 base from J, with 11 bases in between. Per the germline V gene, CDR1 is SGHTA and CDR2 is FQGNSA. The CDR3 loop reads CASKTGEAKNIQYF. In DNA, the CDR3 is TGTGCCAGCAAAACGGGGGAGGCCAAAAACATTCAGTACTTC.

This sequence joins TRBV27 and TRBJ1-4, with TRBD1 matching over 7 bases. The CDR3 is 16 residues long. Germline CDR1 MNHEY, CDR2 SMNVEV (reference sequence). V dropped 5 bases and J dropped 7; count of bases not matched to a gene: 13. CDR3 residues: CASSPHGGTVSEKLFF. Written as DNA, the CDR3 is TGTGCCAGCAGTCCCCACGGTGGGACAGTTAGTGAAAAACTGTTTTTT.

J is TRBJ1-2 and V is TRBV27, with a possible D match to TRBD1 (5 bases). CDR3 length equals 14 residues. Germline V gives CDR1 MNHEY, CDR2 SMNVEV (reference sequence). The V gene lost 6 bases and the J gene lost 3 bases, with 14 bases spanning the gap. The CDR3 DNA follows: TGTGCCAGCAGACTTACCGGGACTGACTATGGCTACACCTTC. This sequence encodes CASRLTGTDYGYTF.

The chain employs TRBV5-5 and TRBJ2-7; 8 bases match TRBD2. From germline, CDR1 is SGHKS and CDR2 YYEKEE (reference sequence). V trimming: 4 bases; J trimming: 2 bases; junction bases outside the gene matches: 5. The CDR3 consists of 14 residues. The CDR3 sequence is CASSATSGTYEQYF. The CDR3 DNA reads as TGTGCCAGCAGCGCTACTAGCGGAACCTACGAGCAGTACTTC.

The genes are TRBV2 and TRBJ2-7; D might be TRBD1 (6 bases). Trimming took off 8 bases at V and 4 bases at J, with 15 bases between the two ends. The CDR3 length is 13 residues. Germline CDR1 is SNHLY and CDR2 is FYNNEI. DNA of the CDR3: TGTGCCAGCTCGTCATCAAGGGGGTACGAGCAGTACTTC. It is translated as CASSSSRGYEQYF.

The V call is TRBV25-1, the J call TRBJ2-7; 9 bases are shared with TRBD1. The CDR3 consists of 17 residues. The germline V gene encodes CDR1 MGHDK and CDR2 SYGVNS. Trimming removed 3 bases from V and 2 bases from J; junction bases left unmatched: 11. The chain's CDR3 is CASSEIPGQGTTYEQYF. For the CDR3, the DNA is TGTGCCAGCAGTGAGATACCGGGACAGGGCACCACCTACGAGCAGTACTTC.

This chain uses TRBV14 with TRBJ2-5, with a tentative D call TRBD2 (6 bases). This CDR3 contains 14 residues. V was trimmed by 1 base and J by 4 bases, leaving 10 bases between them. Germline V CDR1 and CDR2: SGHDN, FVKESK. The CDR3 spells CASSQGWRGETQYF. CDR3 DNA: TGTGCCAGCAGCCAAGGCTGGAGGGGAGAGACCCAGTACTTC. Combining the CDR3 with reference TRBV14 and TRBJ2-5 gives the whole variable domain EAGVTQFPSHSVIEKGQTVTLRCDPISGHDNLYWYRRVMGKEIKFLLHFVKESKQDESGMPNNRFLAERTGGTYSTLKVQPAELEDSGVYFCASSQGWRGETQYFGPGTRLLVL.